One sample yielded the 28 T cell receptor beta chains listed below, sequenced in a study of T cells in Graves' hyperthyroidism and ophthalmopathy (dated by TCRdb to between 2017 and 2020). The protocol used for the library was multiplex PCR. The sample was run on an Illumina HiSeq 2000. TCR beta CDR3 regions were amplified from RNA transcripts. For the first round of RT-PCR on the TCR CDR3, the HTBI primer set was used together with the Qiagen OneStep RT-PCR kit. The public reads were reanalyzed by TCRdb: fastp trimming at Q25, MiXCR alignment, in-frame beta chains only. For every CDR3 protein sequence, its rows merge into one entry that carries the most common genes and DNA. The sample yields about half a million distinct CDR3 sequences; about 20% were counted once. Clones ranked in the top ten supply approximately 48% of the sample. Sequenced material: blood. All receptors come from a man in his forties with Graves' ophthalmopathy.

This clonotype was counted ten times or more. V is TRBV6-1 and J is TRBJ2-7, with D perhaps TRBD1 (6 bases). V was clipped by 6 bases and J by 0 bases, with 12 bases between them. CDR3 length: 14 amino acids. Germline lookup yields CDR1 MNHNS and CDR2 SASEGT. The CDR3 DNA reads as TGTGCCAGCAGGGGATGGGACATCTCCTACGAGCAGTACTTC. It encodes CASRGWDISYEQYF.

The chain has TRBV19 and TRBJ2-5, with TRBD1 as a possible D gene (5 bases). The CDR3 is made up of 14 amino acids. CDR1 and CDR2 from the germline V gene are LNHDA and SQIVND (reference sequence). Deletions cut 7 bases from V and 1 base from J, with 13 bases between. CDR3 residues: CASKETATQETQYF. CDR3 bases: TGTGCCAGTAAGGAGACAGCAACCCAAGAGACCCAGTACTTC.

This clonotype appeared many times. As DNA, the CDR3 is TGTGCCATCAGTGACAGTTTTATGAACACTGAAGCTTTCTTT. It codes for CAISDSFMNTEAFF. The V gene is TRBV10-3, the J gene TRBJ1-1; D not certain. The V and J ends lost 3 bases and 0 bases respectively, with 8 bases between them. Germline CDR1 and CDR2: ENHRY and SYGVKD. CDR3 length: 14 residues.

The rearrangement uses TRBV2 and TRBJ1-5; a weak D match, TRBD1 (5 bases). Germline CDR1 reads SNHLY; CDR2 reads FYNNEI. This CDR3 has 14 residues. Trimming stripped 6 bases from V and 11 bases from J, with 20 bases between. The CDR3 region is CASRGGTAVLAQHF. The DNA for the CDR3 is TGTGCCAGCAGGGGGGGGACCGCAGTCTTGGCCCAGCATTTT.

This clonotype was detected only a few times. V and J are TRBV5-1 and TRBJ1-3; D gene unclear. From germline, CDR1 is SGHRS and CDR2 YFSETQ. V dropped 3 bases and J dropped 8 bases, with 9 bases sitting between them. CDR3 length: 12 amino acids. The chain's CDR3 is CASSSDGDTIYF. The CDR3 nucleotides read TGCGCCAGCAGCTCGGACGGTGACACCATATATTTT.

V usage is TRBV6-2 or TRBV6-3 and J usage is TRBJ1-3; no clear D gene. This CDR3 is built from 12 residues. Germline-derived CDR1 and CDR2 are MNHEY and SVGEGT. V shed 8 bases and J shed 3 bases, with 8 bases lying between them. The CDR3 loop is CASRSLGNTIYF. The CDR3 DNA reads TGTGCCAGCCGCAGTCTTGGAAACACCATATATTTT.

This rearrangement joins TRBV12-3 or TRBV12-4 to TRBJ1-4, with D tentatively TRBD1 (5 bases). With 3 bases removed from V and 11 bases from J, the gap between germline ends came to 16 bases. The CDR3 runs 14 residues. The CDR3 bases are TGTGCCAGCAGTTTTTTGCAGGGCCTCGGTAAACTGTTTTTT. Translating it yields CASSFLQGLGKLFF.

This clonotype was recorded at least ten times. The chain links TRBV7-8 to TRBJ2-3; D call uncertain. CDR1 is SGHVS and CDR2 is FQNEAQ in the germline V gene. V was pared by 1 base and J by 6 bases, with 20 bases between. This CDR3 contains 17 residues. The CDR3 spells CASSLGSLAPKGDTQYF. In DNA form, the CDR3 reads TGTGCCAGCAGCTTAGGGTCCTTAGCTCCCAAAGGGGATACGCAGTATTTT. Based on the CDR3 plus reference TRBV7-8 and TRBJ2-3, the full variable domain is GAGVSQSPRYKVAKRGQDVALRCDPISGHVSLFWYQQALGQGPEFLTYFQNEAQLDKSGLPSDRFFAERPEGSVSTLKIQRTQQEDSAVYLCASSLGSLAPKGDTQYFGPGTRLTVL.

This clonotype was recorded a few times. This chain links TRBV18 with TRBJ1-1; tentatively, D is TRBD1 (5 bases). The CDR3 loop spans 17 amino acids. Per the germline V gene, CDR1 is KGHSH and CDR2 is LQKENI. V lost 3 bases, J lost 3 bases, and 20 bases lay in between. CDR3 amino acids: CASSPIRWGDVDTEAFF. In nucleotides, the CDR3 is TGTGCCAGCTCACCTATCCGGTGGGGGGACGTAGACACTGAAGCTTTCTTT.

This chain uses TRBV7-2 with TRBJ1-4; D is uncertain. Germline lookup yields CDR1 SGHTA and CDR2 FQGNSA. Trimming took off 2 bases at V and 1 base at J, with 11 bases between the two ends. The CDR3 runs 16 residues. The CDR3: CASSLYERRTNEKLFF. CDR3 nucleotide sequence: TGTGCCAGCAGCTTATATGAGCGGAGAACTAATGAAAAACTGTTTTTT. The full variable domain, its missing parts supplied by reference TRBV7-2 and TRBJ1-4, is GAGVSQSPSNKVTEKGKDVELRCDPISGHTALYWYRQSLGQGLEFLIYFQGNSAPDKSGLPSDRFSAERTGGSVSTLTIQRTQQEDSAVYLCASSLYERRTNEKLFFGSGTQLSVL.

There are many counts of this clonotype. The gene calls are TRBV7-8 and TRBJ2-5; TRBD2 is a possible D gene (7 bases). V was shortened by 2 bases and J by 3 bases, with 19 bases between the two germline ends. This CDR3 has 17 residues. The germline V gene has CDR1 SGHVS and CDR2 FQNEAQ. CDR3 amino acids: CASSLPWAGAGKETQYF. The CDR3 DNA follows: TGTGCCAGCAGCTTACCCTGGGCGGGGGCCGGAAAAGAGACCCAGTACTTC.

The chain combines TRBV5-1 with TRBJ2-5; 13 nucleotides agree with TRBD2. V was pared by 4 bases and J by 4 bases, with 7 bases of the junction left unmatched. CDR1 and CDR2 (germline): SGHRS, YFSETQ. The CDR3 sequence is 16 residues long. DNA for the CDR3: TGCGCCAGCAGCCGCACTAGCGGGGGGGCCATAGAGACCCAGTACTTC. The encoded protein is CASSRTSGGAIETQYF.

This clonotype was counted a few times. The V call is TRBV7-9, the J call TRBJ2-2, with D uncertain. V was cut by 1 base and J by 8 bases, with 5 bases left in between. CDR3 size: 12 residues. The germline gives CDR1 SEHNR, CDR2 FQNEAQ (reference sequence). CDR3 sequence: CASSLEEGELFF. DNA of the CDR3: TGTGCCAGCAGCTTAGAGGAGGGGGAGCTGTTTTTT.

This clonotype has ten or more counts. The gene calls are TRBV12-3 or TRBV12-4 and TRBJ2-3, with a weak D call TRBD2 (5 bases). The V end lost 7 bases, the J end lost 0 bases, and 20 bases lay between the germline ends. CDR3 length: 17 residues. CDR3 protein: CASTPGFSGPSTDTQYF. CDR3 DNA: TGTGCCAGCACCCCCGGGTTCAGCGGACCCAGCACAGATACGCAGTATTTT.

This chain joins TRBV19 and TRBJ2-1; D unresolved. The CDR3 has 13 residues. Trimming shortened V by 5 bases and J by 6 bases, and 11 bases separated the two germline ends. Germline values: CDR1 LNHDA, CDR2 SQIVND (reference sequence). The CDR3 DNA reads TGTGCCAGTAGTCCGACAATAGCCAATGAGCAGTTCTTC. It translates to CASSPTIANEQFF.

This clonotype has ten or more counts. The chain is built from TRBV7-9 and TRBJ1-1; D may be TRBD1 (6 bases). This CDR3 is 14 amino acids long. Trimming stripped 5 bases from V and 1 base from J, with 11 bases between. Germline V gene sequence: CDR1 SEHNR, CDR2 FQNEAQ (reference sequence). CDR3 sequence: CASSLRTANTEAFF. DNA of the CDR3: TGTGCCAGCAGCCTTCGGACAGCGAACACTGAAGCTTTCTTT.

This clonotype was recorded a few times. The chain recombines TRBV29-1 with TRBJ2-7; the D call may be TRBD1 or TRBD2 (5 bases each). Germline values: CDR1 SQVTM, CDR2 ANQGSEA. The V gene lost 3 bases and the J gene lost 0 bases, with 9 bases spanning the gap. The length of the CDR3 is 13 residues. The CDR3 bases are TGCAGCGTTGAGTCAGGGAGCTCCTACGAGCAGTACTTC. Residues: CSVESGSSYEQYF.

The rearrangement uses TRBV7-9 and TRBJ2-1; 11 bases line up with TRBD1. Germline CDR1 and CDR2: SEHNR and FQNEAQ (reference sequence). The ends lost 11 bases at V and 1 base at J; junction bases unmatched: 4. This CDR3 is 14 amino acids long. CDR3 protein: CAGQGAESYNEQFF. The CDR3 DNA is TGTGCCGGACAGGGGGCCGAATCCTACAATGAGCAGTTCTTC.

This clonotype was seen only a few times. The chain is built from TRBV6-1 and TRBJ2-1; D perhaps matches TRBD2 (5 bases). Germline V CDR1 and CDR2: MNHNS, SASEGT. Deletions cut 3 bases from V and 5 bases from J, with 14 bases between. CDR3 length equals 15 residues. CDR3 bases: TGTGCCAGCAGTGACTGGGTGAGGGCAGACAATGAGCAGTTCTTC. It encodes CASSDWVRADNEQFF.

This clonotype was detected a few times. The rearrangement links TRBV7-9 to TRBJ2-7, with 12 bases fitting TRBD2. The CDR3 runs 16 residues. Germline V CDR1 and CDR2: SEHNR, FQNEAQ (reference sequence). With V trimmed by 5 bases and J by 4 bases, 9 bases remained unmatched. The CDR3 sequence: CASSPTGLAGKYEQYF. The CDR3 bases are TGTGCCAGCAGCCCAACAGGACTAGCGGGGAAATACGAGCAGTACTTC.

This clonotype was counted at least ten times. The chain carries TRBV7-9 and TRBJ2-3; D is possibly TRBD1 or TRBD2 (5 bases each). CDR1 SEHNR and CDR2 FQNEAQ come from the germline V gene (reference sequence). V lost 7 bases, J lost 4 bases, and 12 bases lay in between. This CDR3 comprises 13 residues. The DNA of the CDR3 is TGTGCCAGCAACCCAGGGACGGCAGATACGCAGTATTTT. It specifies CASNPGTADTQYF. Complete variable domain (other parts from reference TRBV7-9 and TRBJ2-3): DTGVSQNPRHKITKRGQNVTFRCDPISEHNRLYWYRQTLGQGPEFLTYFQNEAQLEKSRLLSDRFSAERPKGSFSTLEIQRTEQGDSAMYLCASNPGTADTQYFGPGTRLTVL.

The chain uses TRBV19 and TRBJ1-1; D may be TRBD1 (5 bases). The germline V gene has CDR1 LNHDA and CDR2 SQIVND (reference sequence). The V end was cut by 2 bases, the J end by 0 bases, with 7 bases between. The CDR3 runs 14 residues. This chain's CDR3 is CASSIRQMNTEAFF. CDR3 coding DNA: TGTGCCAGTAGTATACGACAGATGAACACTGAAGCTTTCTTT.

The chain has TRBV28 and TRBJ2-5; TRBD2 aligns across 7 bases. The germline V gene encodes CDR1 MDHEN and CDR2 SYDVKM. The CDR3 loop spans 16 amino acids. The ends lost 2 bases at V and 4 bases at J; junction bases unmatched: 10. This CDR3 is CASSLGGPGRGETQYF. The CDR3 DNA follows: TGTGCCAGCAGTTTAGGAGGCCCAGGGAGGGGAGAGACCCAGTACTTC.

This clonotype came up a few times. In nucleotides, the CDR3 is TGTGCTAGTGGTCGAAGCCTGGGGGCCACCCAGTACTTC. This gives the protein CASGRSLGATQYF. This chain connects TRBV12-5 to TRBJ2-5; TRBD1 is a possible D gene (6 bases). Germline CDR1 is LGHNT and CDR2 is FRNRAP. This CDR3 contains 13 residues. The V gene lost 5 bases and the J gene lost 8 bases, with 15 bases spanning the gap. Variable domain in full (rest from reference TRBV12-5 and TRBJ2-5): DARVTQTPRHKVTEMGQEVTMRCQPILGHNTVFWYRQTMMQGLELLAYFRNRAPLDDSGMPKDRFSAEMPDATLATLKIQPSEPRDSAVYFCASGRSLGATQYFGPGTRLLVL.

This clonotype was recorded many times. The chain links TRBV28 to TRBJ2-1, with TRBD1 matching 7 bases. The CDR3 has 15 residues. Germline values: CDR1 MDHEN, CDR2 SYDVKM. V was clipped by 7 bases and J by 4 bases; unmatched bases: 10. The CDR3, as DNA: TGTGCCAGCAACCCGACAGGGCCTTTTTACAATGAGCAGTTCTTC. It is translated as CASNPTGPFYNEQFF.

This clonotype has only a few counts. This chain links TRBV19 with TRBJ1-5, with a tentative D call TRBD1 (5 bases). The V gene lost 7 bases and the J gene lost 2 bases, with 9 bases spanning the gap. CDR1 and CDR2 from the germline V gene are LNHDA and SQIVND (reference sequence). CDR3 size: 13 residues. CDR3 DNA: TGTGCCAGTATGGCAGGGCGCAATCAGCCCCAGCATTTT. Protein product: CASMAGRNQPQHF.

The V gene is TRBV7-3, the J gene TRBJ2-3; D is ambiguous. The CDR3 length is 16 residues. Trimming pared 2 bases from V and 2 bases from J, leaving 14 bases between. Looked up from germline, CDR1 is SGHTA and CDR2 is FQGTGA. CDR3 amino acids: CASSLGPHQITDTQYF. In DNA, the CDR3 is TGTGCCAGCAGCTTAGGGCCCCACCAGATCACAGATACGCAGTATTTT.

On this clonotype itself: The junction departs from germline at one end; a sequencing error may be responsible. The V call is TRBV24-1, the J call TRBJ2-2; D gene ambiguous. Germline V lookup: CDR1 KGHDR, CDR2 SFDVKD. The CDR3 has 17 residues. The CDR3 protein is CATNDLVGQVNTGELFF. The CDR3 DNA reads TGTGCCACCAATGATTTAGTTGGCCAGGTGAACACCGGGGAGCTGTTTTTT.